Sequencing of this T cell receptor beta chain was carried out in a study of CD8+ T cells in alopecia areata. The treatment here: oral pan-JAK inhibitor, 5-10 mg twice daily. Sampling of alopecia areata patients yielded lesional scalp punch biopsies as well as peripheral blood. Both CD4+ and CD8+ T cells were separated by sorting PBMCs. This CDR3 has 15 residues. Germline values: CDR1 MNHEY, CDR2 SMNVEV (reference sequence). V lost 2 bases and J lost 5; bases outside the gene matches: 4. Extracted RNA was reverse transcribed into cDNA, the sequencing template. Profiling relied on immunoSEQ multiplex PCR, and the TCRdb table lists in-frame clones only, not all of them. The sample consists of 150,000 to 250,000 clones, 55% to 70% of them appearing once. This clone occurred a few times. Antigen unknown. General study findings and limits: Clonality exceeded that of normal scalp in lesional scalp, most notably in alopecia totalis/universalis.

The sequence was obtained from a human donor with alopecia areata. The J gene is TRBJ2-2, the V gene TRBV27; TRBD2 matches at 8 bases. The sample here was CD4+ T cells sorted from blood, taken at week 24, from a patient treated with tofacitinib. CDR3 sequence reads: CASSLSGGWTGELFF. CDR3 DNA: TGTGCCAGCAGTTTAAGCGGGGGTTGGACCGGGGAGCTGTTTTTT.